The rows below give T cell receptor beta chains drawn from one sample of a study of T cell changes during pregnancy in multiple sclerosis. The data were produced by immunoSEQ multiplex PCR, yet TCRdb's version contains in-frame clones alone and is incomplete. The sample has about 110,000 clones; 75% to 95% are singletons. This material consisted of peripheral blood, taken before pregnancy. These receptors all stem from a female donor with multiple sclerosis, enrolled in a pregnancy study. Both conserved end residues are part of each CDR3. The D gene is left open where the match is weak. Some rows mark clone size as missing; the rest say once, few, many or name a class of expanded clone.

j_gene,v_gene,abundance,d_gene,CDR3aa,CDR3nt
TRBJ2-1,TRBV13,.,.,CASSPRDKKDNEQFF,TGTGCCAGCAGCCCTCGGGACAAAAAGGACAATGAGCAGTTCTTC
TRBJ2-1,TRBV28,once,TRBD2,CASRPSGRGNEQFF,TGTGCCAGCAGGCCTAGCGGGAGAGGCAATGAGCAGTTCTTC
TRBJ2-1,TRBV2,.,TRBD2,CASSEAGTSGRFF,TGTGCCAGCAGTGAAGCGGGAACTAGCGGGCGATTCTTC
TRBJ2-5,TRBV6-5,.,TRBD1,CASTGTGGGTQYF,TGTGCCAGCACCGGGACAGGGGGAGGGACCCAGTACTTC
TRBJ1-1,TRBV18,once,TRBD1,CASSQSNRGWSTEAFF,TGTGCCAGCTCACAATCCAACAGGGGTTGGAGCACTGAAGCTTTCTTT
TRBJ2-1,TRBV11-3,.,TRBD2,CASSLDGGRAYNEQFF,TGTGCCAGCAGCTTAGATGGGGGGAGGGCCTACAATGAGCAGTTCTTC
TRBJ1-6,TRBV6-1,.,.,CAGRLVAGPLHF,TGTGCCGGGCGACTGGTGGCGGGACCCCTCCACTTT
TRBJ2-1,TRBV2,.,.,CASSDGRGQRQFF,TGTGCCAGCAGTGACGGGAGGGGGCAGCGGCAGTTCTTC
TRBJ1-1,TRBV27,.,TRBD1,CASTNRGSAEAFF,TGTGCCAGCACCAACAGGGGGTCGGCTGAAGCTTTCTTT
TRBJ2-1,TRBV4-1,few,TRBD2,CASSQEREGRNEQFF,TGCGCCAGCAGCCAGGAGCGGGAGGGCCGCAATGAGCAGTTCTTC
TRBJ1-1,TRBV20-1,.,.,CSARAQGWTFF,TGCAGTGCTAGAGCACAGGGCTGGACTTTCTTT
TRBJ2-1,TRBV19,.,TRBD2,CASSILAGGPAEQFF,TGTGCCAGTAGTATACTAGCGGGAGGGCCCGCTGAGCAGTTCTTC
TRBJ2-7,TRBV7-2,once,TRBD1,CASSPRQGTSHEQYF,TGTGCCAGCAGCCCCCGACAGGGAACAAGCCACGAGCAGTACTTC
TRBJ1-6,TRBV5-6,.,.,CASSLARQLVSPLHF,TGTGCCAGCAGCTTGGCCAGGCAGTTGGTTTCACCCCTCCACTTT
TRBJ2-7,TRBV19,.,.,CASSISGSGSYEQYF,TGTGCCAGTAGTATATCGGGGAGTGGCTCCTACGAGCAGTACTTC
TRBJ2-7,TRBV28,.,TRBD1,CASSYSGTGVEQYF,TGTGCCAGCAGTTATTCCGGGACAGGGGTTGAGCAGTACTTC
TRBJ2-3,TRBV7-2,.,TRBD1,CASSLAGTGGPADTQYF,TGTGCCAGCAGCTTAGCAGGGACAGGGGGCCCAGCAGATACGCAGTATTTT
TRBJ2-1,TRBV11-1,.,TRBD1,CATGKGQAENNEQFF,TGTGCCACCGGCAAAGGACAGGCGGAAAACAATGAGCAGTTCTTC
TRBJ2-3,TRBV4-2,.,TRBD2,CASSREAGNRADTQYF,TGTGCCAGCAGCCGAGAAGCGGGAAATAGAGCAGATACGCAGTATTTT
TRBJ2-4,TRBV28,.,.,CASSADSAKNIQYF,TGTGCCAGCAGTGCAGACAGCGCCAAAAACATTCAGTACTTC
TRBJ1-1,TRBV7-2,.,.,CASSTIGGGNTEAFF,TGTGCCAGCAGCACAATTGGGGGGGGGAACACTGAAGCTTTCTTT
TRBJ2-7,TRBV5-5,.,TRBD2,CASSPTGLAGAYF,TGTGCCAGCAGCCCAACCGGACTAGCGGGGGCGTACTTC
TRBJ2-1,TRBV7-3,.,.,CASSLIPGVNQYNEQFF,TGTGCCAGCAGCTTAATCCCCGGGGTCAACCAGTACAATGAGCAGTTCTTC
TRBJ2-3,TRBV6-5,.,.,CASSRRETDTQYF,TGTGCCAGCAGCCGGAGAGAAACAGATACGCAGTATTTT
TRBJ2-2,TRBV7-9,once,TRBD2,CASSLILAGFSGELFF,TGTGCCAGCAGCTTAATACTAGCGGGGTTTTCCGGGGAGCTGTTTTTT
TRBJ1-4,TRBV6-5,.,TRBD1,CASSRGQGDGEKLFF,TGTGCCAGCAGCCGGGGACAGGGAGATGGTGAAAAACTGTTTTTT
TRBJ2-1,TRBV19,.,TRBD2,CASSRGLAGLYNEQFF,TGTGCCAGTAGTAGGGGACTAGCGGGGCTCTACAATGAGCAGTTCTTC
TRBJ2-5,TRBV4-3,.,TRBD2,CASSPEGMTSGGVQETQYF,TGCGCCAGCAGCCCCGAGGGAATGACTAGCGGGGGTGTACAAGAGACCCAGTACTTC
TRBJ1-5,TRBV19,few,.,CASSPGTVNQPQHF,TGTGCCAGTAGTCCCGGGACTGTCAATCAGCCCCAGCATTTT
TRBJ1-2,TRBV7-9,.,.,CASSLGGIYGYTF,TGTGCCAGCAGCTTAGGAGGGATCTATGGCTACACCTTC
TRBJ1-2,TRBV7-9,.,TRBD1,CASRGPGQGHGYTF,TGTGCCAGCAGGGGTCCGGGACAGGGTCATGGCTACACCTTC
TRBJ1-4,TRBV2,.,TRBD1,CASSQSGGGSTNEKLFF,TGTGCCAGCAGTCAATCAGGGGGCGGATCAACTAATGAAAAACTGTTTTTT
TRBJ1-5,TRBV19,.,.,CASSIGGGNYQPQHF,TGTGCCAGTAGTATAGGGGGCGGGAACTATCAGCCCCAGCATTTT
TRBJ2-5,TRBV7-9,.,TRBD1,CASSVLQGVGETQYF,TGTGCCAGCAGCGTATTACAGGGGGTGGGGGAGACCCAGTACTTC
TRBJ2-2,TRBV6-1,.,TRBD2,CASRPAGVDTGELFF,TGTGCCAGCAGGCCAGCGGGAGTTGACACCGGGGAGCTGTTTTTT
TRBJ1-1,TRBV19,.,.,CASRSLDRILNTEAFF,TGTGCCAGTAGGTCGCTCGACAGGATATTAAACACTGAAGCTTTCTTT
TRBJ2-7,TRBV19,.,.,CASSRREFAVEQYF,TGTGCCAGTAGTAGACGGGAGTTTGCCGTCGAGCAGTACTTC
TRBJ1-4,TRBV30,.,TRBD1,CAWSLGGQGGEKLFF,TGTGCCTGGAGTTTGGGGGGACAGGGGGGCGAAAAACTGTTTTTT
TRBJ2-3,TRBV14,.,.,CASSSGRDTQYF,TGTGCCAGCAGCTCAGGGAGGGATACGCAGTATTTT
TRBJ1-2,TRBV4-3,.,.,CASSHETGYNYGYTF,TGCGCCAGCAGCCATGAAACAGGGTATAACTATGGCTACACCTTC
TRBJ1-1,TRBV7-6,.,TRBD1,CASSRDTGGGSDTEAFF,TGTGCCAGCAGCAGAGACACAGGGGGCGGTTCGGACACTGAAGCTTTCTTT
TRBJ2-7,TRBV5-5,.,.,CASSSGGPYEQYF,TGTGCCAGCAGCTCAGGGGGGCCCTACGAGCAGTACTTC
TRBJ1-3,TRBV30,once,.,CASSPPPGYSGNTIYF,TGTGCCTCTTCCCCTCCTCCAGGCTACTCTGGAAACACCATATATTTT
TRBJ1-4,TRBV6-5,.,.,CASSYSGVSNEKLFF,TGTGCCAGCAGTTACTCAGGGGTGTCTAATGAAAAACTGTTTTTT
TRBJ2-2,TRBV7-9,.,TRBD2,CASRNPGRLASHGELFF,TGTGCCAGCAGGAACCCCGGCAGACTAGCGAGTCACGGGGAGCTGTTTTTT
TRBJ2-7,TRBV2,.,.,CASSRQGIGSLEQYF,TGTGCCAGCAGCCGCCAGGGTATCGGGTCTCTCGAGCAGTACTTC
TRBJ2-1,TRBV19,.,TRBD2,CASRTTSGAYNEQFF,TGTGCCAGTAGAACAACTAGCGGGGCTTACAATGAGCAGTTCTTC
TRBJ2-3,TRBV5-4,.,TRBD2,CASSLDGTTGDTQYF,TGTGCCAGCAGCTTGGATGGGACTACCGGAGATACGCAGTATTTT
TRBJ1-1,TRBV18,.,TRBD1,CASSRFTGGDTEAFF,TGTGCCAGCTCACGATTCACAGGGGGCGACACTGAAGCTTTCTTT
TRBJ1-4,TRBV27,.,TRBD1,CASRPIYRGANEKLFF,TGTGCCAGCAGACCAATCTACAGGGGAGCTAATGAAAAACTGTTTTTT
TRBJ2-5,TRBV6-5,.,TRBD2,CASSLRASGEQETQYF,TGTGCCAGCAGTTTACGGGCTAGCGGGGAACAAGAGACCCAGTACTTC
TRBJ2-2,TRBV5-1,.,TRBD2,CASSPLAGGTGELFF,TGCGCCAGCAGCCCCTTAGCGGGAGGGACCGGGGAGCTGTTTTTT
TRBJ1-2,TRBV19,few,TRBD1,CASSTGTGDLNYGYTF,TGTGCCAGTAGTACCGGGACAGGAGACCTTAACTATGGCTACACCTTC
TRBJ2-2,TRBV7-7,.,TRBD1,CASSSGQGATGELFF,TGTGCCAGCAGCTCCGGACAGGGGGCGACCGGGGAGCTGTTTTTT
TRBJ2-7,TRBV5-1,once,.,CASSLEPTGKYEQYF,TGCGCCAGCAGCTTGGAGCCTACCGGGAAGTACGAGCAGTACTTC
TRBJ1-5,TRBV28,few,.,CASSLWAQPQHF,TGTGCCAGCAGTTTATGGGCTCAGCCCCAGCATTTT
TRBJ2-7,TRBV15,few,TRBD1,CATSRSGTGSDEQYF,TGTGCCACCAGCAGGTCCGGGACAGGCAGCGACGAGCAGTACTTC
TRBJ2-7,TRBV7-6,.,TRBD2,CASSPGGGVLQYF,TGTGCCAGCAGCCCCGGGGGGGGAGTACTTCAGTACTTC